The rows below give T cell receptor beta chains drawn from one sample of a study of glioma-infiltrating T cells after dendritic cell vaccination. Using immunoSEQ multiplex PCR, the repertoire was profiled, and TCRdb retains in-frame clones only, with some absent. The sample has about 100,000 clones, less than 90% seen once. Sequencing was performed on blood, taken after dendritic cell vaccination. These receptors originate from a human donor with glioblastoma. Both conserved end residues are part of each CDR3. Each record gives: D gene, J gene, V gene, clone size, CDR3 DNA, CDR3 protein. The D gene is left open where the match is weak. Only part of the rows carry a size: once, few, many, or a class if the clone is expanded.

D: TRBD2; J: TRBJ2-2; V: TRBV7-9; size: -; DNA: TGTGCCAGCAGGGTGGGAGCGGGAGTCGCCGGGGAGCTGTTTTTT; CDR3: CASRVGAGVAGELFF
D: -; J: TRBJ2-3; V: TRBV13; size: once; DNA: TGTGCCAGCAGCTTAGTCGGTTTGAGCACAGATACGCAGTATTTT; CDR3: CASSLVGLSTDTQYF
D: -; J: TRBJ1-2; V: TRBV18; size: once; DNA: TGTGCCAGCTCACGGTCGGACAGTAACTATGGCTACACCTTC; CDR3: CASSRSDSNYGYTF
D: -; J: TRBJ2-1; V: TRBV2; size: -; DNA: TGTGCCAGCAGGGGTCTTAGCGGCGGTGAGTTCTTC; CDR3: CASRGLSGGEFF
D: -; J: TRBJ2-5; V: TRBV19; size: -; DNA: TGTGCCAGTAGTATTTCCGGGATTCGACTAGGTCCAGAGACCCAGTACTTC; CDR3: CASSISGIRLGPETQYF
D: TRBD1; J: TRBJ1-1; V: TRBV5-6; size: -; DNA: TGTGCCAGCAGCCCGGCAGGACAGGGTTTAGCTTTCTTT; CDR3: CASSPAGQGLAFF
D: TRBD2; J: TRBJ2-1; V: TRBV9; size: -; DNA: TGTGCCAGCAGCGTGTCGGGGGGGAATGAGCAGTTCTTC; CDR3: CASSVSGGNEQFF
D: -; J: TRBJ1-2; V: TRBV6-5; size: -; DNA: TGTGCCAGCAGCCAATTCGACAAGTCAGGCTACACCTTC; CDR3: CASSQFDKSGYTF
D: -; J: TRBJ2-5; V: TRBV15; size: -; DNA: TGTGCCACCAGCAGAGATGGGGGGTTTGGAGAGACCCAGTACTTC; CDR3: CATSRDGGFGETQYF
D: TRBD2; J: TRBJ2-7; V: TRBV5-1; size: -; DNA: TGCGCCAGCAGCCTCGGGGGGGAAAGCGAGCAGTACTTC; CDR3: CASSLGGESEQYF
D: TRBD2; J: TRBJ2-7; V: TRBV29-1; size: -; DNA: TGCAGCGTTCGAAGCGGGAGGGTTCCCTACGAGCAGTACTTC; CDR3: CSVRSGRVPYEQYF
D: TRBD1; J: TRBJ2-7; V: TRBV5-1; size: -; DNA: TGCGCCAGCAGCCTATCCCGGGACAGCACCTACGAGCAGTACTTC; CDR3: CASSLSRDSTYEQYF
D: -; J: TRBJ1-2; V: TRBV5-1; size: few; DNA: TGCGCCAGCAGCCCCCAGTCCGGAGGCGGTGAAACCTATGGCTACACCTTC; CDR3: CASSPQSGGGETYGYTF
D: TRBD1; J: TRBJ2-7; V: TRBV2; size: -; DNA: TGTGCCAGCAGTCTCAAAGACAGGGGCCAGCAGTACTTC; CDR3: CASSLKDRGQQYF
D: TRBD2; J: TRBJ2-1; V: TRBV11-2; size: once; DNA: TGTGCCAGCAGCTTAGGGGGACTAGCGGGGATCCTACACAAAAAGTTCTTC; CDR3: CASSLGGLAGILHKKFF
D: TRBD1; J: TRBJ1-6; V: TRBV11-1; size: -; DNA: TGTGCCAGCAGCCAAACTCACGGGACAGGGAGTTCACCCCTCCACTTT; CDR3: CASSQTHGTGSSPLHF
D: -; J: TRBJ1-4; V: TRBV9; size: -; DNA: TGTGCCAGCAGCTCTACGACGGGGGGGAAACTGTTTTTT; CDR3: CASSSTTGGKLFF
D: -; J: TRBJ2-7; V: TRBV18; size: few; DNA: TGTGCCAGCTCACCACCGACGGGCGAGCAGTACTTC; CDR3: CASSPPTGEQYF
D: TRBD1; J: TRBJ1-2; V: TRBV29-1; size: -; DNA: TGCAGCGTTGTTCCCCAGGGGGGCTTTGGCTACACCTTC; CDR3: CSVVPQGGFGYTF
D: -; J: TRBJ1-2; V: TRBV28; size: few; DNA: TGTGCCAGCAGTTTGAATCAGGGGCGGGGCTACACCTTC; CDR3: CASSLNQGRGYTF
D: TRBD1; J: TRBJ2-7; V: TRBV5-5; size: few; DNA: TGTGCCAGCAGCCCAGCCCCGGGACAGACCTACGAGCAGTACTTC; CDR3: CASSPAPGQTYEQYF
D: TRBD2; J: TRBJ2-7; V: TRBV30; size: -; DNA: TGTGCCTGGAGTGCCGAGCGGGGCCTCTACGAGCAGTACTTC; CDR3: CAWSAERGLYEQYF
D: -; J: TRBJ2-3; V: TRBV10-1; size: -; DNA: TGCGCCAGCAGTTCCGGAGCGGCTAGCACAGATACGCAGTATTTT; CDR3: CASSSGAASTDTQYF
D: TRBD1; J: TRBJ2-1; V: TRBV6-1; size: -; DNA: TGTGCCAGCAGCAAGACAGGGGGCCCCTACAATGAGCAGTTCTTC; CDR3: CASSKTGGPYNEQFF
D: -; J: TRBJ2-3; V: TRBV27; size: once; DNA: TGTGCCAGCAGTTCTAGGGGCCGCACAGATACGCAGTATTTT; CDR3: CASSSRGRTDTQYF
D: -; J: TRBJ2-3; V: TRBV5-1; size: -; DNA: TGCGCCAGCAGCGCACTAATCGGTAACAGGGTTAGACACACAGATACGCAGTATTTT; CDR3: CASSALIGNRVRHTDTQYF
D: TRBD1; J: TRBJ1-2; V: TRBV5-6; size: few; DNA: TGTGCCAGCAGCCCGACAGGGCGGGCTAACTATGGCTACACCTTC; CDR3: CASSPTGRANYGYTF
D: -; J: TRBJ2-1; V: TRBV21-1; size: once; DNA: TGTGCCAGCAGCAAAGCTCTAGCGGGGGGGTACAATGAGCAGTTCTTC; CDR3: CASSKALAGGYNEQFF
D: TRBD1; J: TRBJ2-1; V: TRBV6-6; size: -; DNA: TGTGCCAGCAGTCGGACAGGGACCAATGAGCAGTTCTTC; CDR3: CASSRTGTNEQFF
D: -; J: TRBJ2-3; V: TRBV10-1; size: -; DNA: TGCGCCAGCAGTGAGTCACAGGGTAATGGCGATACGCAGTATTTT; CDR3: CASSESQGNGDTQYF
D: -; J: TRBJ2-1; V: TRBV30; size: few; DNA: TGTGCCTGGAGTGGCGGTATGACCTACAATGAGCAGTTCTTC; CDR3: CAWSGGMTYNEQFF
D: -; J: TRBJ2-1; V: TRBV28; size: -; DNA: TGTGCCAGCAGTCCCCACTCCTCCTCCTACAATGAGCAGTTCTTC; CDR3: CASSPHSSSYNEQFF
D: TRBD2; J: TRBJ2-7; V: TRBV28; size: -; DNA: TGTGCCACGTCCCCTGTTGGACTAGCGGGACTCAGGTCCTACGAGCAGTACTTC; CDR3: CATSPVGLAGLRSYEQYF
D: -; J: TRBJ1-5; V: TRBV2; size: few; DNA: TGTGCCAGCAGTGGGGCAGGGGCCCTTTTAAGCAATCAGCCCCAGCATTTT; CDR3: CASSGAGALLSNQPQHF
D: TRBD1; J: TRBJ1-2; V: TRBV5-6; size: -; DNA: TGTGCCAGCAGCCTCGGACAGGGCCCTATCTATGGCTACACCTTC; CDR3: CASSLGQGPIYGYTF
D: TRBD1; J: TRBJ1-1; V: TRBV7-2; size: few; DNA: TGTGCCAGCAGCGCCGGACAGGGGTTGGAGGCTTTCTTT; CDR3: CASSAGQGLEAFF
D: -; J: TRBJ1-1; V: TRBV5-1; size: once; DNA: TGCGCCAGCAGCTCCGCGGAGAACACTGAAGCTTTCTTT; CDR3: CASSSAENTEAFF
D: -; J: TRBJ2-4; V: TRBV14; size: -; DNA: TGTGCCAGCAGCCAAGCAAATCGGGACATTCAGTACTTC; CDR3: CASSQANRDIQYF
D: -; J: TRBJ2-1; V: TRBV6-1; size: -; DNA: TGTGCCAGCAGTGAAGCACATGGGCCGGAGCAGTTCTTC; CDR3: CASSEAHGPEQFF
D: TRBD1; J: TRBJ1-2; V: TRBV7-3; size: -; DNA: TGTGCCAGCAGCGATGGACAGGGCTATGGCTACACCTTC; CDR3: CASSDGQGYGYTF
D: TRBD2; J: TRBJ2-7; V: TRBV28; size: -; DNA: TGTGCCAGCAGTTTCTATGTGTGGGAGGGTCCTACGCAGCAGTACTTC; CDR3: CASSFYVWEGPTQQYF
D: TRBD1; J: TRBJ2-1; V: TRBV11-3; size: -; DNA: TGTGCCAGCAGCTCTACAGGGGGTGAGCAGTTCTTC; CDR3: CASSSTGGEQFF
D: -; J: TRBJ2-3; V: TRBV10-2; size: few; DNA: TGCGCCAGCTCCCGACTAGATACGCAGTATTTT; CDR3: CASSRLDTQYF
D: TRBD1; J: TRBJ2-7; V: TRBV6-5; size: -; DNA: TGTGCCAGCAGTCAGGGGGCGGCAGGCGAGCAGTACTTC; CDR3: CASSQGAAGEQYF
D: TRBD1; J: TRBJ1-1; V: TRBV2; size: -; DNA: TGTGCCAGCAGGCTTGGGACAGGGGGCACTGAAGCTTTCTTT; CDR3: CASRLGTGGTEAFF
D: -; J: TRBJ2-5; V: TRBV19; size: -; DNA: TGTGCCAGTAGTAGGAAACTAGTTTTGGAGACCCAGTACTTC; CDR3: CASSRKLVLETQYF
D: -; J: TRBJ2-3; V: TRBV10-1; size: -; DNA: TGCGCCAGCAGTGCTGGCGGGGTTAGCACAGATACGCAGTATTTT; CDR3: CASSAGGVSTDTQYF
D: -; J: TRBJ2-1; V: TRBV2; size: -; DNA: TGTGCCAGCAGTGATCTGTCAGTCACCTACAATGAGCAGTTCTTC; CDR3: CASSDLSVTYNEQFF
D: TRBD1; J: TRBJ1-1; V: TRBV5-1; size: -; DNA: TGCGCCAGCAGCTTGGCCAGGGGGCGAGCTGAAGCTTTCTTT; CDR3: CASSLARGRAEAFF
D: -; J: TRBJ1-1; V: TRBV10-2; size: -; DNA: TGCGCCAGCAGGATGGTCCGGGGGGGGTCTGAAGCTTTCTTT; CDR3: CASRMVRGGSEAFF
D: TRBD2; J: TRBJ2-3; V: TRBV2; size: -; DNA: TGTGCCAGCAGTGATGGGCGGGGGGGCTCAGATACGCAGTATTTT; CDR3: CASSDGRGGSDTQYF
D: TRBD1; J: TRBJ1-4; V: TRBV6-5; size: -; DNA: TGTGCCAGCAGTTACAACATGTGGACAGGGAATGAAAAACTGTTTTTT; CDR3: CASSYNMWTGNEKLFF
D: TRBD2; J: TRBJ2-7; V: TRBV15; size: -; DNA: TGTGCCACCAGCAGAGCTTGGGGAGGGGTCTACGAGCAGTACTTC; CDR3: CATSRAWGGVYEQYF
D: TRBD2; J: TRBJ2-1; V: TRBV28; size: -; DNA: TGTGCCAGCAGTCCCACTAGCGGGAGGAGTTACAATGAGCAGTTCTTC; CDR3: CASSPTSGRSYNEQFF